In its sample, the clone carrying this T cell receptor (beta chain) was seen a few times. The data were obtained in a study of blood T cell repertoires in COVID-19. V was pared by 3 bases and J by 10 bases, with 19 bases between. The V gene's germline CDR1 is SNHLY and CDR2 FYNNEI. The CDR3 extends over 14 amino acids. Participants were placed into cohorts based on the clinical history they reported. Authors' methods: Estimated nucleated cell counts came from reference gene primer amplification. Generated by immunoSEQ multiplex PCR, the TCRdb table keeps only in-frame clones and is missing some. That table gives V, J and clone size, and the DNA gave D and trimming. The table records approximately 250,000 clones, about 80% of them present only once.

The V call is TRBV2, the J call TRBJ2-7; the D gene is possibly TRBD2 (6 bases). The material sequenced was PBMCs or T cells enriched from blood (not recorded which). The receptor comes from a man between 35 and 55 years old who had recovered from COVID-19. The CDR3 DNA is TGTGCCAGCAGTGATCGGTTAGGAGGCGGGATCCAGTACTTC. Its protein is CASSDRLGGGIQYF.